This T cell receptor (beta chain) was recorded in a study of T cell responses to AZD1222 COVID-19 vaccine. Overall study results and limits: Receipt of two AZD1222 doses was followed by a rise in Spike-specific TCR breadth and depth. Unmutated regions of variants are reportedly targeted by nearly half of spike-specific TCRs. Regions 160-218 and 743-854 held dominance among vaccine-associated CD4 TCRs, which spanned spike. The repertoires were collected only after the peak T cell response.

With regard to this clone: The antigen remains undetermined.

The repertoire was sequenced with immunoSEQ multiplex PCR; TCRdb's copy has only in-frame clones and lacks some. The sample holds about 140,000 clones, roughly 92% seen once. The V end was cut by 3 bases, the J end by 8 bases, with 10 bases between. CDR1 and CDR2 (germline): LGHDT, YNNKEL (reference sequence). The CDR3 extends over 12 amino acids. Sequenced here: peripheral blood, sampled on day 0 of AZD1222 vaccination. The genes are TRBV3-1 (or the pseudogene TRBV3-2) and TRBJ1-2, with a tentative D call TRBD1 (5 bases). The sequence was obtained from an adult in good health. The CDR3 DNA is TGTGCCAGCAGCCAGGGGGGAGGCGGCTACACCTTC. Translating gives CASSQGGGGYTF.